The subject of this entry is one T cell receptor (beta chain). The CDR3 extends over 16 amino acids. Germline assignment: CDR1 LNHNV and CDR2 YYDKDF (reference sequence). Trimming removed 0 bases at V and 0 bases at J, with 8 bases between. The source of the sample is a study of technical replicates of blood from several donors. TCRdb keeps only in-frame clones here, not all; method: immunoSEQ multiplex PCR. The sample consists of 65,000 to 95,000 clones, around 97% of them appearing once. The chain joins TRBV15 to TRBJ1-4; no clear D gene. The sample was T cells isolated from PBMCs. This clonotype was obtained from a human donor in good health. Here the CDR3 DNA reads TGTGCCACCAGCAGAGATCTGGCCTCAACTAATGAAAAACTGTTTTTT. Its protein is CATSRDLASTNEKLFF.